Included here is one T cell receptor (beta chain) sequence, with context. What it binds is not known. CDR1 SGHTA and CDR2 FQGNSA come from the germline V gene. Trimming took 2 bases from V and 5 from J, leaving 16 bases between them. This CDR3 has 15 amino acids. The data belong to a study of siplizumab effects on memory and regulatory T cells. Findings of the study overall: Memory cells that were CD4+ and unstimulated gave rise to alloreactive sequences, which siplizumab significantly reduced.

Among three donor pairs, the unstimulated naive, memory, effector memory and TEMRA subsets underwent sequencing. Libraries were prepared by immunoSEQ multiplex PCR; TCRdb keeps only in-frame clonotypes and omits some of them. The sample holds 55,000 to 80,000 clones, less than 80% seen once. This TCR was recovered from a human donor in good health. Sequenced sample: memory CD4+ T cells sorted from blood. This chain connects TRBV7-2 to TRBJ2-7, with D possibly being TRBD2 (6 bases). The CDR3 is CASSLSPGAGNEQYF. CDR3 DNA sequence: TGTGCCAGCAGCTTATCGCCCGGGGCGGGGAACGAGCAGTACTTC.